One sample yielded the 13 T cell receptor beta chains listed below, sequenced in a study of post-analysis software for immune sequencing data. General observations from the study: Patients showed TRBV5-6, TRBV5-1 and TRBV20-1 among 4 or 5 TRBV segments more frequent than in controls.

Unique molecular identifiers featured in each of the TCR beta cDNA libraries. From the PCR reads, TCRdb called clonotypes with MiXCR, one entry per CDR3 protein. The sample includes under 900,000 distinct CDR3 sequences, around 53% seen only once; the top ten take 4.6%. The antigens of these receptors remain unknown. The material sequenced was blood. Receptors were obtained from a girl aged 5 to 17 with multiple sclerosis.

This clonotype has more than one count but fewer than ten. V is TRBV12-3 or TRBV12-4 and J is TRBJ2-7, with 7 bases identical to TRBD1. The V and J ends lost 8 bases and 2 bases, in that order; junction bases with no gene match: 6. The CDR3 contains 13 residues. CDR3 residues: CASATGTPYEQYF. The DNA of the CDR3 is TGTGCCAGCGCGACAGGGACACCCTACGAGCAGTACTTC.

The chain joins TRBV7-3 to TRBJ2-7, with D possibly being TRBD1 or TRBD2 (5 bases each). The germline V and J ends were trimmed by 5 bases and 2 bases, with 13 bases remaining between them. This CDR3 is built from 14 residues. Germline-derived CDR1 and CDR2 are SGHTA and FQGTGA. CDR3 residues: CASSPSRDAYEQYF. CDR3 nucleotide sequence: TGTGCCAGCAGCCCCTCACGGGACGCCTACGAGCAGTACTTC.

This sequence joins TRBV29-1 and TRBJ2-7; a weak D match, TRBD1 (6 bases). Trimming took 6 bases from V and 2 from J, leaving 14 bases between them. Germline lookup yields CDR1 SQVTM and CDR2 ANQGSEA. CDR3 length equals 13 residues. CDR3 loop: CSVAQGSTYEQYF. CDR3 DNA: TGCAGCGTAGCACAGGGCTCAACCTACGAGCAGTACTTC.

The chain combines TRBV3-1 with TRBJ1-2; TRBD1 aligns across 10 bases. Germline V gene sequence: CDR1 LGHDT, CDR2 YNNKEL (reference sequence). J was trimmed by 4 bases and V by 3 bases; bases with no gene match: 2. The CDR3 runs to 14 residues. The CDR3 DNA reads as TGTGCCAGCAGCCACGGACAGGGGGTCTATGGCTACACCTTC. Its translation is CASSHGQGVYGYTF.

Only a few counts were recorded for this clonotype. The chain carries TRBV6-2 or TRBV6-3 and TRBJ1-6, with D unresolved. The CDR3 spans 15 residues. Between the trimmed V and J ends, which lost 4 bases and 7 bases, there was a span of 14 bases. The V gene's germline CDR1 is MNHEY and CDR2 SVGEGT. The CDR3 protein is CASSSWQVRNSPLHF. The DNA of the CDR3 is TGTGCCAGCAGTTCATGGCAGGTCCGGAATTCACCCCTCCACTTT.

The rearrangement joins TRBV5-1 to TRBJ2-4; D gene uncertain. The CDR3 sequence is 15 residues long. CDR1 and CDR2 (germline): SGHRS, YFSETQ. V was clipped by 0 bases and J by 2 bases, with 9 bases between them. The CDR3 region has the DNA TGCGCCAGCAGCTTGGACTTATCTACCAAAAACATTCAGTACTTC. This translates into CASSLDLSTKNIQYF.

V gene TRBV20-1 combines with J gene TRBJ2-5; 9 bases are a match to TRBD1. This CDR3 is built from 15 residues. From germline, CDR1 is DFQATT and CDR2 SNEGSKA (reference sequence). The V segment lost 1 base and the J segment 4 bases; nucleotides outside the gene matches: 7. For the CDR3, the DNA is TGCAGTGCTAGAGCCGAACAGGGGGCGGGAGAGACCCAGTACTTC. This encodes CSARAEQGAGETQYF.

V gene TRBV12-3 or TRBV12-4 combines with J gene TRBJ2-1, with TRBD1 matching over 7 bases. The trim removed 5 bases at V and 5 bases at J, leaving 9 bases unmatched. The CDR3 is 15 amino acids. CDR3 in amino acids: CASSPRQGTDNEQFF. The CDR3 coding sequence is TGTGCCAGCAGTCCGAGACAGGGTACCGACAATGAGCAGTTCTTC.

Here the CDR3 DNA reads TGTGCCAGCAGCTTAAAGGCAGGGGACAACGAGCAGTACTTC. Its protein product is CASSLKAGDNEQYF. The chain is built from TRBV7-3 and TRBJ2-7; D may be TRBD1 (6 bases). The CDR3 totals 14 residues. V lost 1 base and J 5 bases, leaving 12 bases between the germline ends. Germline V CDR1 and CDR2: SGHTA, FQGTGA.

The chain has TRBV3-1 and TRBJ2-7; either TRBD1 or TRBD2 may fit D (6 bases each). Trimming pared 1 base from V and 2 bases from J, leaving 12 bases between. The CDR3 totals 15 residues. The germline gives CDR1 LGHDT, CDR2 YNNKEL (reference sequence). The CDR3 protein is CASSQGGGPPYEQYF. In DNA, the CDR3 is TGTGCCAGCAGCCAAGGAGGGGGGCCGCCCTACGAGCAGTACTTC.

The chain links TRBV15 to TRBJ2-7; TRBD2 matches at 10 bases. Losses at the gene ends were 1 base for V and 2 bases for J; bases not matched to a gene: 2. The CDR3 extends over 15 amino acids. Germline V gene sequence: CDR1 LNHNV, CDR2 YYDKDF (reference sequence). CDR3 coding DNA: TGTGCCACCAGCAGAGCCGGGACTAGCGCCTACGAGCAGTACTTC. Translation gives CATSRAGTSAYEQYF.

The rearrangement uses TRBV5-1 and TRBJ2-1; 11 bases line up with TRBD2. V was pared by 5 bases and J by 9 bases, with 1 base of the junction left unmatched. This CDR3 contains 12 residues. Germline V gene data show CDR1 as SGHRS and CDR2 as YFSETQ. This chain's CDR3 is CASRGLAVEQFF. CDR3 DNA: TGCGCCAGCAGGGGACTAGCGGTTGAGCAGTTCTTC.

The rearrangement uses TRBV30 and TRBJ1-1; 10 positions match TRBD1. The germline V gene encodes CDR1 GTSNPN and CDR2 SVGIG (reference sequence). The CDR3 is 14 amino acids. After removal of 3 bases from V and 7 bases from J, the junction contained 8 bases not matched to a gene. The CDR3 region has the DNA TGTGCCTGGAGCGGACAGGGGGTAGGAAGTGAAGCTTTCTTT. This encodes CAWSGQGVGSEAFF. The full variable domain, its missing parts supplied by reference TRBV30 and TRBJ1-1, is SQTIHQWPATLVQPVGSPLSLECTVEGTSNPNLYWYRQAAGRGLQLLFYSVGIGQISSEVPQNLSASRPQDRQFILSSKKLLLSDSGFYLCAWSGQGVGSEAFFGQGTRLTVV.